These 24 T cell receptor beta chains originate from one sample sequenced in a study of tissue T cells after allogeneic stem cell transplantation. TCRdb's copy holds only in-frame clones and misses some; the assay was immunoSEQ multiplex PCR. The sample records over 15,000 clones, under 80% being singletons. The source material was spleen. The receptors originated from a female BALB/c mouse in good health. These mice share the MHC haplotype H2-d.

Comments on this clone: Gene names refer to mouse genes. The read ends 1 residue shy of where the CDR3 ends; the end is completed using the germline J gene. The chain is built from TRBV13-3 and TRBJ2-3; 12 positions match TRBD2. Germline values: CDR1 NNHDY, CDR2 SYVADS. After removal of 3 bases from V and 2 bases from J, the junction contained 4 bases not matched to a gene. CDR3 length equals 16 residues. The sequenced part of the CDR3 DNA is TGTGCCAGCAGTGGACTGGGGGGGCGCGCTGCAGAAACGCTGTAT. It yields the protein CASSGLGGRAAETLY. The CDR3 reads in full as CASSGLGGRAAETLYF.

Regarding this clone: The gene names given are mouse names. CDR3 DNA (partial): TGTGCCCTCCCGGGACAAAACACCGGGCAGCTCTAC. Amino acid sequence: CALPGQNTGQLY. The whole CDR3 sequence is CALPGQNTGQLYF. The chain carries TRBV13-3 and TRBJ2-2, with D tentatively TRBD1 (6 bases). The observed sequence ends 1 residue before the CDR3 terminus, with the missing tail filled in from the germline J gene. The CDR3 spans 13 residues. The ends were cut back, 10 bases at V and 1 base at J, with 11 bases in the middle. Germline CDR1 and CDR2: NNHDY and SYVADS.

A word on this clone: Gene names and germline refer to mouse. From the germline J gene comes the end of the CDR3, since the read stops 1 residue before it. This same CDR3 is encoded by further DNA sequences in the sample. The chain carries TRBV4 and TRBJ2-7; 11 bases are shared with TRBD1. V was pared by 5 bases and J by 3 bases, with 3 bases of the junction left unmatched. Germline V gene data show CDR1 as LGHDT and CDR2 as YNNKQL (reference sequence). CDR3 size: 14 residues. Partial CDR3 DNA: TGTGCCAGCAGCCCCGGGACAGGGGGCTATGAACAGTAC. Translating it yields CASSPGTGGYEQY. The entire CDR3 is CASSPGTGGYEQYF.

This clone was seen once. Germline and genes: mouse. The CDR3 end is not reached by the read, which stops 1 residue before it; the germline J gene fills it in. The rearrangement uses TRBV14 and TRBJ2-5; 7 bases are shared with TRBD1. The CDR3 spans 14 residues. Germline V lookup: CDR1 SGHDT, CDR2 FRDEAV. Trimming at V came to 5 bases and at J to 2 bases, leaving 5 bases not matched to a gene. The sequenced part of the CDR3 DNA is TGTGCCAGCAGCAACAGGGGTTCCCAAGACACCCAGTAC. Translating gives CASSNRGSQDTQY. The full-length CDR3 reads as CASSNRGSQDTQYF. The full variable domain, rest sourced from reference TRBV14 and TRBJ2-5, is EAGVTQSPRYAVLQEGQAVSFWCDPISGHDTLYWYQQPRDQGPQLLVYFRDEAVIDNSQLPSDRFSAVRPKGTNSTLKIQSAKQGDTATYLCASSNRGSQDTQYFGPGTRLLVL.

Of note for this clone: The gene names here belong to mouse. The CDR3 here is CASSAGGIQDTQYF. The CDR3 bases that were read are TGTGCCAGCAGTGCAGGGGGCATCCAAGACACCCAGTAC. This rearrangement joins TRBV19 to TRBJ2-5; 8 bases line up with TRBD1. The read halts 1 residue ahead of the CDR3 end, with the missing end drawn from the germline J gene. The CDR3 spans 14 residues. V lost 4 bases and J lost 2; bases outside the gene matches: 3. Germline V gives CDR1 FNHDT, CDR2 SITEND (reference sequence).

A note on this clone: The gene names given are mouse names. The read is 1 residue too short to cover the CDR3 end, so that end is filled in from the germline J gene. The chain couples TRBV31 to TRBJ2-5; D not certain. The V end was cut by 2 bases, the J end by 0 bases, with 0 bases between. Germline loops: CDR1 GKSSPN, CDR2 SITVG. There are 11 residues in the CDR3. The covered CDR3 bases are TGTGCCTGGAGTAACCAAGACACCCAGTAC. Amino acid sequence: CAWSNQDTQY. The complete CDR3 protein is CAWSNQDTQYF.

This clone has a single count. Genes and germline come from the mouse. The DNA ends 1 residue before the CDR3 does, and the rest of the CDR3 is filled in from the germline J gene. This chain links TRBV1 with TRBJ2-4; D is uncertain. Germline lookup yields CDR1 NSQYPW and CDR2 LRSPGD (reference sequence). V was clipped by 0 bases and J by 1 base, with 11 bases between them. The CDR3 sequence is 16 residues long. CDR3 DNA (partial): TGCACCTGCAGTGCAGATAGCCGGGGTCGTCAAAACACCTTGTAC. Amino acids: CTCSADSRGRQNTLY. The entire CDR3 sequence reads CTCSADSRGRQNTLYF. Full variable domain (remainder filled in from reference TRBV1 and TRBJ2-4): VTLLEQNPRWRLVPRGQAVNLRCILKNSQYPWMSWYQQDLQKQLQWLFTLRSPGDKEVKSLPGADYLATRVTDTELRLQVANMSQGRTLYCTCSADSRGRQNTLYFGAGTRLSVL.

Points on this clone: Gene names follow the mouse nomenclature. The read ends 1 residue shy of where the CDR3 ends; the end is completed using the germline J gene. The V gene is TRBV17, the J gene TRBJ2-2; D gene ambiguous. The germline V and J ends were trimmed by 4 bases and 0 bases, with 9 bases remaining between them. The CDR3 runs to 15 residues. Germline V gives CDR1 MNHDT, CDR2 YYDKIL. Incomplete CDR3 DNA: TGTGCTAGCAGTAACCGGGCCGCAAACACCGGGCAGCTCTAC. Residues: CASSNRAANTGQLY. The full CDR3 protein is CASSNRAANTGQLYF.

Points on this clone: Gene names denote mouse genes. The CDR3 end falls 1 residue outside the read, so it is completed with the germline J gene. The chain uses TRBV13-1 and TRBJ1-4, with 7 bases aligning to TRBD1. The V and J ends lost 5 bases and 3 bases, in that order; junction bases with no gene match: 4. The CDR3 extends over 14 amino acids. Per the germline V gene, CDR1 is NSHNY and CDR2 is SYGAGN. The chain's CDR3 is CASSNRGTNERLFF. The sequenced part of the CDR3 DNA is TGTGCCAGCAGCAACAGGGGCACCAACGAAAGATTATTT.

Worth noting for this clone: The gene names given are mouse names. Read sequence stops 1 residue before the CDR3 end, and the germline J gene provides the missing end. This rearrangement joins TRBV5 to TRBJ2-1; 11 nucleotides line up with TRBD2. The CDR3 contains 16 residues. CDR1 LGHNA and CDR2 YNLKQL come from the germline V gene (reference sequence). V was pared by 0 bases and J by 7 bases, with 5 bases of the junction left unmatched. CDR3 loop: CASSQDRTGGRAEQFF. CDR3 DNA, as far as it was read: TGTGCCAGCAGCCAAGATCGGACTGGGGGGAGAGCTGAGCAGTTC.

With regard to this clone: Gene names are mouse gene names. The read comes to an end 1 residue before the CDR3 does, leaving the germline J gene to fill in the end. The chain is built from TRBV29 and TRBJ1-3, with D possibly being TRBD1 (6 bases). Germline CDR1 MSHET, CDR2 SYDVDS. This CDR3 has 13 residues. The germline V and J ends were trimmed by 5 bases and 2 bases, with 7 bases remaining between them. The CDR3 loop is CASSNRAGNTLYF. CDR3 bases read: TGTGCTAGCAGTAACAGGGCTGGAAATACGCTCTAT.

Details on this clone: Here the gene names and germline are mouse. The read comes to an end 1 residue before the CDR3 does, leaving the germline J gene to fill in the end. V and J are TRBV5 and TRBJ2-5, with D possibly TRBD1 on 7 matching bases. Trimming stripped 0 bases from V and 3 bases from J, with 10 bases between. This CDR3 is built from 15 residues. Germline V lookup: CDR1 LGHNA, CDR2 YNLKQL (reference sequence). CDR3 protein: CASSQERGRQDTQYF. CDR3 bases read: TGTGCCAGCAGCCAAGAGAGGGGGCGACAAGACACCCAGTAC.

Of note for this clone: The genes and germline here are from mouse. The read halts 1 residue ahead of the CDR3 end, with the missing end drawn from the germline J gene. The J gene is TRBJ1-3, the V gene TRBV24, with 8 bases aligning to TRBD1. The CDR3 loop spans 15 amino acids. The V and J ends lost 6 bases and 3 bases, in that order; junction bases with no gene match: 7. Germline V CDR1 and CDR2: KGHTA, FRNEEI. The CDR3 bases that were read are TGTGCCAGCAGCGGGGAGGACAGGGATGGAAATACGCTCTAT. This sequence encodes CASSGEDRDGNTLY. The entire CDR3 protein reads CASSGEDRDGNTLYF.

Concerning this clone itself: Any gene name here is a mouse gene name. The read halts 1 residue ahead of the CDR3 end, with the missing end drawn from the germline J gene. The chain joins TRBV13-2 to TRBJ2-7, with D perhaps assigned TRBD1 or TRBD2 (5 bases each). The ends were cut back, 0 bases at V and 3 bases at J, with 10 bases in the middle. Germline CDR1 reads NNHNN; CDR2 reads SYGAGS (reference sequence). The length of the CDR3 is 14 residues. This CDR3 reads CASGDAGRIYEQYF. The covered CDR3 bases are TGTGCCAGCGGTGATGCGGGGCGGATCTATGAACAGTAC.

To note about this clone: Gene names are mouse gene names. The CDR3 is cut off 1 residue early in the read; its end comes from the germline J gene. V and J are TRBV1 and TRBJ2-5, with 11 positions matching TRBD2. The CDR3 length is 15 residues. V gave up 0 bases and J gave up 5 bases; unmatched junction bases: 1. Germline V gives CDR1 NSQYPW, CDR2 LRSPGD (reference sequence). Partial CDR3 DNA: TGCACCTGCAGTGCAGAAGGACTGGGGGGAGACACCCAGTAC. Translation: CTCSAEGLGGDTQY. The CDR3 in its entirety is CTCSAEGLGGDTQYF.

As regards this clone: The gene names here belong to mouse. The CDR3 is cut off 1 residue early in the read; its end comes from the germline J gene. V usage is TRBV20 and J usage is TRBJ1-1; weak D call: TRBD1 (6 bases). This CDR3 has 12 residues. With 3 bases removed from V and 1 base from J, the gap between germline ends came to 6 bases. Germline V lookup: CDR1 GFQATS, CDR2 STVNSAI. CDR3 loop: CGARQGNTEVFF. The sequenced part of the CDR3 DNA is TGTGGTGCTAGACAGGGGAACACAGAAGTCTTC.

This clone has more than one count but fewer than ten. These gene names are mouse names. The read ends 1 residue early relative to the CDR3; the germline J gene fills the gap. This chain uses TRBV4 with TRBJ2-7; 9 bases are shared with TRBD1. This CDR3 comprises 13 residues. The germline V gene encodes CDR1 LGHDT and CDR2 YNNKQL (reference sequence). V was clipped by 4 bases and J by 4 bases; unmatched bases: 2. The CDR3 bases that were read are TGTGCCAGCAGCTTCGGGACAGGGTATGAACAGTAC. It encodes CASSFGTGYEQY. The full CDR3 reads CASSFGTGYEQYF.

On this clone: The genes and germline here are from mouse. The CDR3 end falls 1 residue outside the read, so it is completed with the germline J gene. The genes are TRBV1 and TRBJ2-1; 11 bases align to TRBD1. This CDR3 region has 15 residues. The V gene end was trimmed by 4 bases and the J gene end by 4 bases; junction bases not matched to a gene: 3. Germline CDR1 is NSQYPW and CDR2 is LRSPGD (reference sequence). The CDR3 here is CTCSVDRGLYAEQFF. CDR3 DNA, as far as it was read: TGCACCTGCAGTGTGGACAGGGGGCTTTATGCTGAGCAGTTC.

For this clone: Gene labels here are mouse ones. With the read ending 1 residue before the CDR3 end, the germline J gene is used to fill in that end. The chain joins TRBV2 to TRBJ1-4; TRBD1 agrees at 9 bases. The CDR3 extends over 16 amino acids. From germline, CDR1 is LGHNA and CDR2 YSYQKL. The junction had 6 bases not matched to a gene; V was cut back by 3 bases and J by 4 bases. The CDR3 bases that were read are TGTGCCAGCAGCCAGTCCGGGACAGGGCTCAACGAAAGATTATTT. The encoded protein is CASSQSGTGLNERLF. The complete CDR3 protein is CASSQSGTGLNERLFF.

This clone was observed a single time. Gene names and germline match the mouse. The sequenced CDR3 bases are TGTGCCAGCAGCCTGGACAGGGGAAACACCGGGCAGCTCTAC. It is translated as CASSLDRGNTGQLY. The whole CDR3 protein reads CASSLDRGNTGQLYF. This chain connects TRBV24 to TRBJ2-2, with 9 bases fitting TRBD1. The CDR3 end is not reached by the read, which stops 1 residue before it; the germline J gene fills it in. The germline V gene encodes CDR1 KGHTA and CDR2 FRNEEI. V lost 6 bases, J lost 1 base, and 3 bases stayed unmatched. The CDR3 loop spans 15 amino acids.

Details on this clone: Any gene name here is a mouse gene name. Read coverage stops 1 residue before the CDR3 terminus; the germline J gene supplies the remainder. The chain joins TRBV1 to TRBJ2-1; tentatively, D is TRBD1 (5 bases). The V gene's germline CDR1 is NSQYPW and CDR2 LRSPGD (reference sequence). The germline V and J ends were trimmed by 1 base and 1 base, with 8 bases remaining between them. The CDR3 runs 15 residues. CDR3 bases read: TGCACCTGCAGTGCAGGTGGACACAACTATGCTGAGCAGTTC. Its translation: CTCSAGGHNYAEQF. The entire CDR3 reads CTCSAGGHNYAEQFF. Full variable domain (outside the CDR3, taken from reference TRBV1 and TRBJ2-1): VTLLEQNPRWRLVPRGQAVNLRCILKNSQYPWMSWYQQDLQKQLQWLFTLRSPGDKEVKSLPGADYLATRVTDTELRLQVANMSQGRTLYCTCSAGGHNYAEQFFGPGTRLTVL.

About this clone: Each gene name is a mouse one. The CDR3 protein is CASSRDSQAPLF. The sequenced part of the CDR3 DNA is TGTGCCAGCAGTCGTGACAGTCAGGCTCCGCTT. The chain joins TRBV14 to TRBJ1-5; the D gene is possibly TRBD1 (5 bases). The read terminates 1 residue ahead of where the CDR3 ends, so the germline J gene completes it. Between the trimmed V and J ends, which lost 4 bases and 7 bases, there was a span of 9 bases. CDR1 and CDR2 from the germline V gene are SGHDT and FRDEAV. The CDR3 totals 12 residues.

As for this clone: Germline and genes here are mouse. The read is 1 residue too short to cover the CDR3 end, so that end is filled in from the germline J gene. The chain has TRBV13-2 and TRBJ1-6; D call uncertain. TRBJ1-6 is classed as an ORF, of uncertain function. The ends were cut back, 0 bases at V and 0 bases at J, with 10 bases in the middle. This CDR3 contains 17 residues. CDR1 is NNHNN and CDR2 is SYGAGS in the germline V gene (reference sequence). Here the CDR3 reads CASGDARRPSYNSPLYF. The covered CDR3 bases are TGTGCCAGCGGTGATGCTAGGCGTCCTTCCTATAATTCGCCCCTCTAC.

Comments on this clone: Mouse germline and gene names are used. The read falls 1 residue short of the CDR3 end, and the missing part is taken from the germline J gene. The chain is built from TRBV13-2 and TRBJ2-3; TRBD2 might be the D (7 bases). The CDR3 extends over 16 amino acids. Germline values: CDR1 NNHNN, CDR2 SYGAGS (reference sequence). V lost 0 bases and J 2 bases, leaving 13 bases between the germline ends. CDR3 sequence reads: CASGDAWGRDAETLYF. The sequenced part of the CDR3 DNA is TGTGCCAGCGGTGATGCCTGGGGGCGCGATGCAGAAACGCTGTAT.